What follows is one T cell receptor (beta chain) and its context. In the authors' methods: Estimated nucleated cell counts came from reference gene primer amplification. The assay was immunoSEQ multiplex PCR, and TCRdb's table has in-frame clones only and misses some. The V and J calls and clone size were taken over from that table, and D and trimming were inferred from the DNA. The sample shows around 220,000 clones, about 91% of them seen only once. The CDR3 runs to 15 residues. J lost 6 bases, V lost 1 base, and 6 bases had no gene match. Germline V gene data show CDR1 as SGHRS and CDR2 as YFSETQ. The data belong to a study of blood T cell repertoires in COVID-19.

J is TRBJ2-2 and V is TRBV5-1, with 7 positions matching TRBD1. The material sequenced was PBMCs or T cells enriched from blood (not recorded which). This TCR was sampled from a woman between 45 and 60 years old with acute COVID-19. This chain's CDR3 is CASSLQTGLAGELFF. In DNA form, the CDR3 reads TGCGCCAGCAGCTTGCAGACAGGGCTAGCCGGGGAGCTGTTTTTT.